This T cell receptor (beta chain) was identified during a study of blood T cells in healthy people across ages. Study-wide results and caveats: With age, beta diversity per million T cells declined roughly linearly, significantly by roughly 40. Estimates of diversity drawn from one million T cells were considered underestimates.

Peripheral blood, approximately 10 milliliters per donor, was collected. V gave up 7 bases and J gave up 2 bases; unmatched junction bases: 8. The CDR3 contains 16 residues. Germline assignment: CDR1 MNHNS and CDR2 SASEGT. Concerning this clonotype itself: Its matching antigen is unknown.

A J-beta primer mix and a sample-barcoded 5' primer were used in a second PCR of roughly 7 to 12 cycles. Per sample, CDR3-containing paired-end reads numbered at least 2.5 million. A single record per CDR3 protein comes from TCRdb applying MiXCR to the 5' RACE reads. The table lists hundreds of thousands of distinct CDR3 sequences, 40% to 45% of them singletons. This sequence was found in a woman in her sixties or seventies in good health. The rearrangement joins TRBV6-1 to TRBJ2-1, with TRBD2 matching 10 bases. The source material was blood. The CDR3 sequence: CASNESGGAPYNEQFF. CDR3 coding DNA: TGTGCCAGCAATGAGAGCGGGGGGGCGCCCTACAATGAGCAGTTCTTC.